This TCR beta chain was identified in a study of OX40 agonist ivuxolimab in advanced cancers. Study-wide context: Subjects had a mean age of around 60 years, with a range of about 23 to 79; around 80% were male.

Exclusion of a patient followed from autoimmune disease history or systemic immunosuppression. The repertoire was sequenced with immunoSEQ multiplex PCR; TCRdb's copy has only in-frame clones and lacks some. Of about 47,000 clones in the sample, roughly nine tenths were seen once. V was pared by 4 bases and J by 4 bases, with 16 bases between. Per germline, CDR1 MDHEN and CDR2 SYDVKM. The CDR3 contains 15 residues. This specimen was CD4+ or CD8+ T cells sorted from blood, taken in a trial of the OX40 agonist ivuxolimab. The TCR sequence derives from an adult with an advanced solid tumor such as melanoma, head and neck, liver or kidney cancer. This sequence joins TRBV28 and TRBJ1-2; possibly TRBD1 for D (5 bases). CDR3 loop: CASSSPLAGPYGYTF. The CDR3 DNA follows: TGTGCCAGCAGTTCCCCCCTGGCGGGGCCCTATGGCTACACCTTC.